This T cell receptor beta chain was documented in a study of shared clonotypes between healthy human individuals. Whole-study context: Each donor's CD4 naive and CD4 memory cells filled three plates apiece, CD8 naive two, and CD8 memory one.

About this clone: The antigen remains undetermined. At one end, the junction sequence differs from germline, possibly due to a read error.

Whole-study results and caveats: Lower generation probabilities were found for non-shared clonotypes than for those shared by all four donors. Incompleteness in sorted-subset sequencing, despite large depth, was shown by rarefaction.

Clones were read by immunoSEQ multiplex PCR, and TCRdb kept only the in-frame ones, dropping some. In the table there are roughly 640,000 clones, around two thirds of which are singletons. The CDR3 is made up of 13 amino acids. Germline CDR1 SGHRS, CDR2 YFSETQ. Nashville, Tennessee was home to all donors, each a Caucasian adult. The gene calls are TRBV5-1 and TRBJ2-2; D possibly corresponds to TRBD1 (6 bases). The clonotype was recovered from a woman in her 30s in good health. The sample was memory CD4+ T cells sorted from blood. Subset reported: CD45RA-negative fraction. Here the CDR3 reads CATSKGESGELFF. Here the CDR3 DNA reads TGCGCCACCAGCAAGGGGGAATCCGGGGAGCTGTTTTTT. The complete variable domain, with remaining parts taken from reference TRBV5-1 and TRBJ2-2, reads KAGVTQTPRYLIKTRGQQVTLSCSPISGHRSVSWYQQTPGQGLQFLFEYFSETQRNKGNFPGRFSGRQFSNSRSEMNVSTLELGDSALYLCATSKGESGELFFGEGSRLTVL.